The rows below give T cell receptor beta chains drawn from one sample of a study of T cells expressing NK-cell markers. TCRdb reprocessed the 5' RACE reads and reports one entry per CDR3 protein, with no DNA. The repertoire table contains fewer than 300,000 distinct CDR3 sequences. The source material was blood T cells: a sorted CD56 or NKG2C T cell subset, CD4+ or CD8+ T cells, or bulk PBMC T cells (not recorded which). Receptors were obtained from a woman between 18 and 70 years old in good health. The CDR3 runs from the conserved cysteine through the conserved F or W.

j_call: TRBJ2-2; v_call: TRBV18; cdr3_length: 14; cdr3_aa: CASSPQTGAGELFF
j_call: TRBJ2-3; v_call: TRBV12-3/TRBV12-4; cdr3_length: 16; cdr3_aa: CASSIHSGGGTDTQYF
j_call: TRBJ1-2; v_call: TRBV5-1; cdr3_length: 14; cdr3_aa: CASSPGEGTYGYTF
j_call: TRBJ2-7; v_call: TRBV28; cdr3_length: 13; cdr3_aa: CASTGPHIYEQYF
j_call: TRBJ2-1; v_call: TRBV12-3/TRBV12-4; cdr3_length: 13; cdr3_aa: CASSFGVGNEQFF
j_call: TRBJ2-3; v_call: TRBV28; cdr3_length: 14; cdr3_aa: CASSGGRVTDTQYF
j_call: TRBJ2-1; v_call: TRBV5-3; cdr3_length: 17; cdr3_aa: CARNNLSGREGYNEQFF
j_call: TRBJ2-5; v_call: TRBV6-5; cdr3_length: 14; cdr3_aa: CASSYSGARETQYF
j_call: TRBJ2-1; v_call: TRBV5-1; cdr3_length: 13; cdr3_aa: CASSLAPNNEQFF
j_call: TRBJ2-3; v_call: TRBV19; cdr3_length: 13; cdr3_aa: CASSIQGSDTQYF
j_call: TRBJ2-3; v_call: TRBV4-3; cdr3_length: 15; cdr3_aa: CASSQDRGFTDTQYF
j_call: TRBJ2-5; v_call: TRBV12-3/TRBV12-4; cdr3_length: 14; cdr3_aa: CASSPRDNLETQYF
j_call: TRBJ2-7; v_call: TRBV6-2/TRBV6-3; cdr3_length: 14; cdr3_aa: CASSYRRSSYEQYF
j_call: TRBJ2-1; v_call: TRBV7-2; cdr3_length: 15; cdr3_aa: CASSTRTGTYNEQFF
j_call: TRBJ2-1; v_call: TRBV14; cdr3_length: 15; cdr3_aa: CASRPIEGKNNEQFF
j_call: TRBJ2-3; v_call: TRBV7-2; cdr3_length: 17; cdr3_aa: CASSFRGVGTRTDTQYF
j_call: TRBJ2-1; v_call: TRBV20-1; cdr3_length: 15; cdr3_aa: CSARDTGTSVDEQFF